This TCR beta chain was documented in a study of cytomegalovirus exposure and HLA in healthy donors (dated by TCRdb to between 2016 and 2019). Concerning the study at large: In an earlier analysis of under 750 of the donors, roughly 300 Gb of sequence data and 90 million to 120 million unique TCR beta sequences from about 179 million T cells were reported. Genome-wide SNP genotypes for about 60% of the roughly 670 donors were used in a later genetic analysis, which treated that subset as a discovery cohort. Of the roughly 390 genotyped donors, approximately 82% fell in the genetic ancestry cluster associated with self-reported Caucasian donors. The aim of the study was to test whether cataloging public T cell receptors could identify signatures of past pathogen exposure. Approximately 310 gigabases of sequencing data and around 80 million unique TCR sequences made up an early release that covered around 640 HLA-typed donors. Across under 500 genotyped donors of the cohort, an average of approximately 200,000 unique TCR beta nucleotide sequences per donor were sequenced, and 15% to 20% of those sequences were non-productive. The study used immunosequencing to profile the T cell repertoires of under 700 subjects and linked those repertoires to cytomegalovirus serostatus. In addition to the first cohort of approximately 650 subjects, a separate validation cohort of over 90 different subjects was used. In the later analysis, no new phenotypic data were used to find candidate immune exposures; instead, reliance was placed on TCR beta sequences and their occurrence across donors. The study combined high-throughput TCR immunosequencing, statistical association of individual TCRs with disease status, and machine learning to predict cytomegalovirus infection status. Both class I and class II loci were covered by HLA typing, at four-digit resolution. The number of typed donors differed by locus: about 629-630 for A, B, C, DRB1 and DQB1; roughly 510 for DQA1; some 590 for DPA1; and 450 to 480 for DPB1. Roughly 5 DR-DQ haplotypes were handled as single units for association and clustering because linkage in the cohort was strong. Donor age, sex, ethnicity and CMV serostatus were compiled alongside the repertoire data. A later analysis re-examined previously published TCR beta repertoires from several hundred donors and added high-resolution HLA genotyping to investigate patterns of TCR occurrence. In an earlier analysis of 587 of the donors, high-throughput TCR beta sequencing was used to judge whether each TCR beta V gene segment behaved as functional or pseudogenic. All discovery cohort repertoires had been generated using a single sequencing platform.

General conclusions and limits of the study: In a later analysis, several top co-occurrence clusters were reported to appear linked to parvovirus B19, influenza, CMV and Epstein-Barr virus. A later genetic analysis associated a missense DCLRE1C variant with V-gene and J-gene trimming of TCR beta chains, and an independent cohort replicated the association. A later analysis associated about 17,000 TCR beta sequences with specific HLA alleles at a false discovery rate of 0.05. Some IMGT-functional V segments, including TRBV6-2 and TRBV6-3, could not be told apart with the 87-base-pair reads, so those segments were excluded. The classifier was reported to diagnose cytomegalovirus status with high specificity and sensitivity in both the original and validation cohorts. Across donors, most TCR sequences were observed very rarely, whereas some public TCRs were present in many individuals. Linkage disequilibrium might explain the correlated functional status among segregating V segments, but an unknown experimental factor could not be excluded. A cluster of highly shared sequence variants was judged likely to be a technical artifact of the sequencing pipeline. According to a later analysis, TCR association rates differed among HLA loci, with DRB1 alleles showing the most associated TCRs and HLA-C alleles showing the fewest. The only immune exposure information available for the cohort was CMV serostatus. In vitro tests confirmed that a few of the cytomegalovirus-associated TCR beta chains recognize cytomegalovirus antigens. It was suggested by the authors that the approach could potentially be generalized to other disease states and immunological phenotypes. In the study, approximately 160 TCR beta chains were listed as associated with cytomegalovirus. A later analysis found that HLA-associated TCR beta chains were more clonally expanded and had lower generation probabilities than equally common non-associated chains. Because HLA typing was unavailable for some donors at each locus, only the typed subset was used in association tests. Only TCR beta chains were sequenced in this cohort, and the absence of alpha or paired-chain data limited detectable features. A further reported finding was that TCR beta sequences accurately predicted the HLA-A and HLA-B alleles for most subjects in the first cohort. According to a later analysis, most CMV-associated TCR beta chains appeared to be HLA-restricted, and the HLA associations seemed to be driven largely by CMV exposure. Over 15 rarely observed V segments, including chromosome 9 orphons, were excluded from the earlier analysis of about 500 of the donors because counts were too low. Assigning TCR associations to individual alleles was difficult when HLA alleles, especially DR and DQ, strongly co-occurred. Compared with the roughly 720-donor mean, donors in an Asian-associated ancestry cluster had fewer N-insertions in productive TCRs, according to a later genetic analysis. The presence/absence analyses assumed that sequencing depth was roughly uniform across donors, and that assumption may not be true. In an earlier analysis of 587 of the donors, most TCR beta V segments were observed in productive rearrangements about 87% or about 30% of the time, broadly matching IMGT annotations.

The V end loses 0 bases and the J end loses 6 bases, and a stretch of 6 bases separates them. Its CDR3 holds 13 amino acids, cysteine through phenylalanine. The CDR3 DNA has 39 bases and is translated from base 1. From the germline V gene, CDR1 is SGHRS and CDR2 is YFSETQ. Note on this clone: This clone's antigen is unknown. No per-base quality is available; no much larger clone lies one base away.

Library preparation was by the immunoSEQ multiplex PCR assay. A mixture of 60 forward primers for TCR Vbeta segments and 13 reverse primers for TCR Jbeta segments was used in the multiplex PCR. The CDR3 region of rearranged TCR beta genes was amplified from genomic DNA by a multiplex PCR assay. The Illumina HiSeq System was used to sequence the amplified TCR beta libraries as 87-base-pair reads. The published analysis was carried out like this. A later analysis tallied 75 million to 85 million unique TCR beta chains across the 666 repertoires, and roughly 11 million of those chains were shared by two or more donors. To remove PCR and sequencing errors, raw reads were error-corrected and collapsed into unique sequences using a nearest-neighbor algorithm that merged closely related sequences. V, D and J gene segments were assigned by aligning CDR3 sequences to IMGT reference sequences. For a sequence to be retained, at least a six-nucleotide match to both a V gene segment and a J gene segment was required. Rearrangements were classified as productive when the CDR3 lacked stop codons and remained in frame with V and J, and all other rearrangements were classified as non-productive. Following IMGT convention, CDR3 was defined as the stretch from the second conserved V-encoded cysteine to the conserved J-encoded phenylalanine. Sequences without an unambiguous match to a single V gene segment were excluded from the earlier analysis of a few hundred of the donors. An earlier analysis of fewer than 650 of the donors classified V segments as functional when productive rearrangements were above 56.7% and as segregating when the standard deviation between donors was above 5%. To diagnose cytomegalovirus status from the catalog of TCR beta chain sequences, a statistical classification framework was built. In a later analysis, V and J genes were assigned by comparing TCR nucleotide sequences against IMGT/GENE-DB human TR gene sequences. A later analysis assigned CDR3 sequences and most-parsimonious VDJ recombination scenarios with the TCRdist pipeline. In a later analysis, every TCR beta chain was defined by the combination of its CDR3 amino acid sequence and its V-gene family, and reads without a unique V-gene family were dropped. As a way to deal with suspected cross-contamination and a sequencing artifact, a later analysis dropped 592 nucleotide sequences that were highly shared and had low generation probability. For each public chain, a later analysis derived a clonal expansion index from normalized ranks of inferred template counts within each repertoire. A later analysis computed generation probabilities with a VDJ recombination model fitted to out-of-frame rearrangements, and checked the results against IGoR. Hypergeometric tests were used in a later analysis to score TCR-TCR, TCR-HLA and TCR-CMV co-occurrence, with a repertoire-size bias correction applied to the TCR pairs. A later analysis estimated false discovery rates by permuting HLA or CMV assignments 20 times. In a later analysis, co-occurring TCRs were grouped with DBSCAN, and TCRdist sequence similarity was added when clustering was performed within HLA-allele-positive subsets. Repertoires with fewer than 30,000 or more than 120,000 public chains, plus five repertoires with anomalous nucleotide sharing, were excluded from co-occurrence clustering. TCRdb stores this immuneACCESS table with in-frame sequences only. Part of the clones is absent; in the studies checked, under half of the shortfall reflects unresolved V genes, and no reason is known for the rest. V, J and clone size are taken as reported in that table, and D and trimming were inferred from the DNA itself. This sample lists about 250,000 clones; under 80% were detected once. The ten most abundant clones make up under 3% of the sample.

The cohort consisted of approximately 690 healthy bone marrow donors. Cohort members were all nominally healthy when sampled, although unrecorded immune exposures were likely present. The donor tested CMV seronegative and was one of the 352 seronegative cohort members. A peripheral blood sample was provided by each donor, and peripheral blood mononuclear cells were used for TCR beta sequencing. Genomic DNA was extracted from the blood cell samples with the Qiagen DNeasy Blood Extraction Kit. This sequence was found in a female donor in good health and CMV-seronegative. The V and J genes are TRBV5-1 and TRBJ2-2, with a tentative D gene TRBD1 over 5 matching bases. Sequencing input: PBMCs. The bases are TGCGCCAGCAGCTTGGTAGGGGCCGGGGAGCTGTTTTTT. The resulting protein is CASSLVGAGELFF.